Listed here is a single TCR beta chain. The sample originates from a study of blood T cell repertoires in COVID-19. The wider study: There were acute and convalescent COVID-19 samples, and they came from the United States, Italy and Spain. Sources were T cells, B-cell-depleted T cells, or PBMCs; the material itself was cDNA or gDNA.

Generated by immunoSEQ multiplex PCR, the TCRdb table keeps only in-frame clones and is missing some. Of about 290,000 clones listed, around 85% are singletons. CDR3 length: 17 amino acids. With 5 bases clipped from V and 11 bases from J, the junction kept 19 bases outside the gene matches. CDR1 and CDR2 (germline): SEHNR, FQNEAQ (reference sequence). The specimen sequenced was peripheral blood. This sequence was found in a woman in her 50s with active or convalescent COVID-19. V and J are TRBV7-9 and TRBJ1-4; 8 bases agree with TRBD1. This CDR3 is CASSPKQGGILLEKLFF. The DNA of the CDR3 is TGTGCCAGCAGCCCGAAACAGGGGGGGATTTTATTGGAGAAACTGTTTTTT. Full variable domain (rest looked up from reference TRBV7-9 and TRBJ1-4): DTGVSQNPRHKITKRGQNVTFRCDPISEHNRLYWYRQTLGQGPEFLTYFQNEAQLEKSRLLSDRFSAERPKGSFSTLEIQRTEQGDSAMYLCASSPKQGGILLEKLFFGSGTQLSVL.